The T cell receptor (beta chain) described here comes from a study of Graves' ophthalmopathy and Graves' hyperthyroidism. Patients in the hyperthyroidism group, adults aged 18 to 65, were newly diagnosed, under 2 months' duration. Enrollment excluded any patients with other autoimmune diseases, uncontrolled infections, pregnancy or lactation. Germline lookup yields CDR1 SQVTM and CDR2 ANQGSEA. The CDR3 has 14 amino acids. Trimming took 3 bases from V and 5 from J; bases not matched to a gene: 9. RNA transcripts served as template for amplifying TCR beta CDR3 sequences. HTBI primers primed a first-round RT-PCR, and a second-round multiplex PCR followed. TCRdb processed the multiplex PCR reads anew with MiXCR; each CDR3 protein has one entry. This table has around 1.1 million distinct CDR3 sequences, less than 45% appearing once. Findings of the study overall: The model predicted progression of ophthalmopathy with a sensitivity of roughly 65%, and its specificity was 72% to 85%. Most thyroid clonotypes with frequency above 0.001 were detected in blood too.

This clonotype appeared many times. The antigen remains unidentified. The TCR comes from an adult man with Graves' hyperthyroidism. Sequencing input: peripheral blood or thyroid tissue (not recorded which). The rearrangement uses TRBV29-1 and TRBJ2-5; TRBD1 matches at 7 bases. The chain's CDR3 is CSVDGTDYFETQYF. The DNA of the CDR3 is TGCAGCGTTGATGGGACAGACTATTTTGAGACCCAGTACTTC.